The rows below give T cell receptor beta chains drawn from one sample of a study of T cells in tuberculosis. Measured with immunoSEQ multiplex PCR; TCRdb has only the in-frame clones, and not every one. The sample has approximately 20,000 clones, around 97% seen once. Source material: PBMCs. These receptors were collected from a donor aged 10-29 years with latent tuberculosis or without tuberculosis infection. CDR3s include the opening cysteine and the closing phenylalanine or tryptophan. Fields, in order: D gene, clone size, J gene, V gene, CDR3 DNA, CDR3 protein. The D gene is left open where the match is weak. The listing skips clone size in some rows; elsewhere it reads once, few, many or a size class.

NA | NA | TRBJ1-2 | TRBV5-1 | TGCGCCAGCAGCTTGAGTTGGAAGTCGGGGGGCTACACCTTC | CASSLSWKSGGYTF
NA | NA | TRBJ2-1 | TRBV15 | TGTGCCACCAGCAGAGACCCACCCAGACTAAGCGGTTTGTCTTATGAGCAGTTCTTC | CATSRDPPRLSGLSYEQFF
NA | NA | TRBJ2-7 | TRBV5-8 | TGTGCCAGCAGCTTGGGCGGGTGGGTCCACGAGCAGTACTTC | CASSLGGWVHEQYF
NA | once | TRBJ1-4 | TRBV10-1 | TGCGCCAGCAGTTCCAGGGGAGGGAATGAAAAACTGTTTTTT | CASSSRGGNEKLFF
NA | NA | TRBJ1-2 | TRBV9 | TGTGCCAGCAGCTCCGGGTACGGGGAGAGGGGGAAACCTAACTATGGCTACACCTTC | CASSSGYGERGKPNYGYTF
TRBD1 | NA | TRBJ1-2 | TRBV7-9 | TGTGCCAGCAGCCCCCCCGGGACAGGGGCCCCCTATGGCTACACCTTC | CASSPPGTGAPYGYTF
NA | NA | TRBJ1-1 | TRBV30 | TGTGCCTGGAATGATCCTTGGGGGCAGCGTCTGAAAATAAACACTGAAGCTTTCTTT | CAWNDPWGQRLKINTEAFF
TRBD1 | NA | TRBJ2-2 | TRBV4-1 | TGCGCCAGCAGCCAAGGAGGGGGCACGAACACCGGGGAGCTGTTTTTT | CASSQGGGTNTGELFF
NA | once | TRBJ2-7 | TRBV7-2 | TGTGCCAGCAGCTTAGCGCAGGAAAACGAGCAGTACTTC | CASSLAQENEQYF
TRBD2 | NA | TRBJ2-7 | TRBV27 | TGTGCCAGCAGTTCGCGGGAGGGCCCCGACTCCTACGAGCAGTACTTC | CASSSREGPDSYEQYF
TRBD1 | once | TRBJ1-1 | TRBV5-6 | TGTGCCAGCAGCTTGAAAGGGGGCCTGGTCTCTGAAGCTTTCTTT | CASSLKGGLVSEAFF
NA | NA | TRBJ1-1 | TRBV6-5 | TGTGCCAGCAGGTCCCCCGTTTCTTCTGAAGCTTTCTTT | CASRSPVSSEAFF
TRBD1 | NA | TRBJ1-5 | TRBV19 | TGTGCCAGTAGCCTCTGGACAGGGCCTCATCAGCCCCAGCATTTT | CASSLWTGPHQPQHF
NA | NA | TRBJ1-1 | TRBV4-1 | TGCGCCAGCAGCCAAGTGGCCGAGAACACTGAAGCTTTCTTT | CASSQVAENTEAFF
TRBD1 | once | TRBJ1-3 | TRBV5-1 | TGCGCCAGCAGCGTAACCTCCGGGACAGGGCCAGGAAACACCATATATTTT | CASSVTSGTGPGNTIYF
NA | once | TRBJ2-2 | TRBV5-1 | TGCGCCAGCAGCCCGGCGGCCTCAATCACCGGGGAGCTGTTTTTT | CASSPAASITGELFF
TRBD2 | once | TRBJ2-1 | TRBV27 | TGTGCCAGCTACGACGGACTAGCGGGGGTGTTTCATGAGCAGTTCTTC | CASYDGLAGVFHEQFF
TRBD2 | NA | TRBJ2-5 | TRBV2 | TGTGCCAGCAATCCTCGCTTAGCGGGAAGTGGAGAGACCCAGTACTTC | CASNPRLAGSGETQYF
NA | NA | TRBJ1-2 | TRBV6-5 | TGTGCCAGCAGTTGGGCCCACGGGGGAGGCTACACCTTC | CASSWAHGGGYTF
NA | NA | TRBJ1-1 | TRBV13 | TGTGCCAGCAGCTTATATGAGGACACTGAAGCTTTCTTT | CASSLYEDTEAFF